This entry features one TCR beta chain sequence. Its antigen remains unidentified. The data were produced by immunoSEQ multiplex PCR, yet TCRdb's version contains in-frame clones alone and is incomplete. The top ten hold 4.5% of the sample, which has approximately 90,000 clones, roughly 85% seen once. This record belongs to a study of identifying expanded T cells in peripheral blood. During the collection period, no donor immune events like infections were recorded. Study-level findings and limits: Two-week clone count variance significantly increased as total template count grew. Differentially abundant clones: about 1.2 between replicates, approximately 15 at about two weeks, approximately 18 at four.

V lost 7 bases and J 10 bases, leaving 14 bases between the germline ends. Per germline, CDR1 LNHDA and CDR2 SQIVND (reference sequence). This CDR3 region has 13 residues. This sequence joins TRBV19 and TRBJ1-6; no clear D gene. Sequenced sample: blood. This receptor was identified in a person aged 18-70 years in good health. The CDR3 DNA sequence: TGTGCCAGTATTGGGTCAAGAGGGTCACCCCTCCACTTT. This encodes CASIGSRGSPLHF.